The clone carrying this T cell receptor beta chain has a handful of counts. The sample belongs to a study of T-cell memory formation after mild COVID-19. TCRdb reanalysed the 5' RACE reads using MiXCR and keeps one entry per CDR3 protein. Among about 620,000 distinct CDR3 sequences listed, about a sixth were seen once. The CDR3 is made up of 15 amino acids. V lost 3 bases to trimming and J lost 0 bases; unmatched junction nucleotides: 4. Germline lookup yields CDR1 DFQATT and CDR2 SNEGSKA (reference sequence). The receptor's source is an adult woman who had mild COVID-19 (a few samples of this study predate the infection). Cell type and time point are not known. The specimen sequenced was PBMCs or a T cell subset sorted from them (not recorded which). V is TRBV20-1 and J is TRBJ2-1, with 8 bases that match TRBD2. The CDR3 loop is CSARPLAGSYNEQFF. The CDR3 region has the DNA TGCAGTGCTAGGCCTCTAGCGGGCTCCTACAATGAGCAGTTCTTC.